The 23 T cell receptor beta chains in this list originate from one sample, sequenced in a study of vaccination and CD4 T cells after COVID-19. The Oncomine TCR Beta short-read assay generated sequence data from the DNA of cultured CD4+ T cells. TCRdb called the PCR reads again in MiXCR, with one record for every CDR3 protein. Here the sample spans about 12,000 distinct CDR3 sequences, roughly 62% being singletons. Treatment in this sample: roughly ten-day PBMC culture with coronavirus spike peptide pools or control peptides (ViraFEST assay). These TCRs are of unknown antigen specificity. The sequenced material came from CD4+ T cells from blood, cultured in vitro. The receptors stem from a human donor who had recovered from COVID-19.

The chain combines TRBV7-9 with TRBJ1-5, with D maybe TRBD1 (6 bases). In germline, CDR1 is SEHNR, CDR2 FQNEAQ (reference sequence). The CDR3 consists of 15 residues. With 4 bases removed from V and 3 bases from J, the gap between germline ends came to 13 bases. CDR3 loop: CASSSSAGVNQPQHF. CDR3 nucleotide sequence: TGTGCCAGCAGCTCCAGTGCAGGGGTCAATCAGCCCCAGCATTTT.

The CDR3 reads CASSTSASSYNEQFF. The DNA of the CDR3 is TGTGCCAGCAGCACTTCGGCGAGCTCCTACAATGAGCAGTTCTTC. The chain couples TRBV7-2 to TRBJ2-1; D unresolved. The CDR3 contains 15 residues. V was pared by 5 bases and J by 0 bases, with 11 bases between. Per the germline V gene, CDR1 is SGHTA and CDR2 is FQGNSA.

The V call is TRBV6-1, the J call TRBJ1-1, with 9 bases identical to TRBD1. The CDR3 runs 15 residues. V dropped 0 bases and J dropped 6; count of bases not matched to a gene: 5. Germline CDR1 is MNHNS and CDR2 is SASEGT. The CDR3 bases are TGTGCCAGCAGTGAAGCGATGGGACAGGGCGCTGAAGCTTTCTTT. Translated: CASSEAMGQGAEAFF.

This clonotype was observed a few times. V and J are TRBV23-1 and TRBJ2-2, with D unresolved. TRBV23-1 is an ORF, and what it does is uncertain. Trimming shortened V by 4 bases and J by 5 bases, and 14 bases separated the two germline ends. CDR3 length: 15 amino acids. The CDR3 region is CASSPPLRWTGELFF. CDR3 in DNA: TGCGCCAGCAGTCCCCCCTTACGTTGGACCGGGGAGCTGTTTTTT.

DNA of the CDR3: TGTGCCAGCAGTGTGGGGCTAGGGACAGATACGCAGTATTTT. Its protein product is CASSVGLGTDTQYF. This rearrangement joins TRBV2 to TRBJ2-3, with D possibly matching TRBD1 (5 bases). From germline, CDR1 is SNHLY and CDR2 FYNNEI. The germline V and J ends were trimmed by 4 bases and 3 bases, with 11 bases remaining between them. This CDR3 has 14 amino acids. Full variable domain (remainder filled in from reference TRBV2 and TRBJ2-3): EPEVTQTPSHQVTQMGQEVILRCVPISNHLYFYWYRQILGQKVEFLVSFYNNEISEKSEIFDDQFSVERPDGSNFTLKIRSTKLEDSAMYFCASSVGLGTDTQYFGPGTRLTVL.

The V and J genes are TRBV15 and TRBJ2-1; 7 bases fit TRBD2. Unmatched junction bases numbered 10, after V lost 1 base and J lost 7 bases. CDR3 length: 16 residues. Germline loops: CDR1 LNHNV, CDR2 YYDKDF (reference sequence). The CDR3 coding sequence is TGTGCCACCAGCAGAGGAGGGGAGCGGGAATCAAATGAGCAGTTCTTC. Encoded protein: CATSRGGERESNEQFF.

This clonotype was detected only a few times. This sequence joins TRBV6-5 and TRBJ1-5, with 10 positions matching TRBD1. After removal of 2 bases from V and 4 bases from J, the junction contained 11 bases not matched to a gene. This CDR3 comprises 18 residues. Germline lookup yields CDR1 MNHEY and CDR2 SVGAGI. The CDR3 loop is CASSYRDRGRYENQPQHF. CDR3 nucleotides: TGTGCCAGCAGTTACCGGGACAGGGGACGATACGAGAATCAGCCCCAGCATTTT.

The chain combines TRBV2 with TRBJ1-1; possible D gene TRBD1, 5 bases. Germline CDR1 reads SNHLY; CDR2 reads FYNNEI. The V gene lost 7 bases and the J gene lost 7 bases, with 13 bases spanning the gap. The CDR3 has 12 amino acids. CDR3 DNA: TGTGCCAGCACCGACAGTCCCATTGAAGCTTTCTTT. Translating it yields CASTDSPIEAFF.

V and J are TRBV30 and TRBJ2-5, with D perhaps given as TRBD1 or TRBD2 (6 bases each). Germline CDR1 GTSNPN, CDR2 SVGIG (reference sequence). This CDR3 has 15 amino acids. V lost 0 bases to trimming and J lost 6 bases, with 17 bases between them. The CDR3 DNA is TGTGCCTGGAGTGTAGAGGGGGAGGTCCGTCAGACCCAGTACTTC. Translation gives CAWSVEGEVRQTQYF.

V usage is TRBV10-3 and J usage is TRBJ2-3, with TRBD2 identical over 8 bases. Germline CDR1 reads ENHRY; CDR2 reads SYGVKD. This CDR3 spans 12 amino acids. Trimming cost V 8 bases and J 4 bases; bases outside gene matches: 2. The DNA of the CDR3 is TGTGCCATCGACGGGGGGGCAGATACGCAGTATTTT. Its translation: CAIDGGADTQYF.

V gene TRBV28 combines with J gene TRBJ2-1; possible D gene TRBD2, 5 bases. The germline CDR1 and CDR2 sequences are MDHEN and SYDVKM. Trimming pared 4 bases from V and 9 bases from J, leaving 7 bases between. This CDR3 has 11 residues. DNA of the CDR3: TGTGCCAGCAGTTCGGCGGGTGAGCAGTTCTTC. Protein: CASSSAGEQFF.

This chain connects TRBV30 to TRBJ2-7; a weak D match, TRBD1 (5 bases). CDR3 length: 11 residues. The V gene's germline CDR1 is GTSNPN and CDR2 SVGIG (reference sequence). With 1 base removed from V and 6 bases from J, the gap between germline ends came to 7 bases. The CDR3 is CAWSGRVEQYF. The CDR3, as DNA: TGTGCCTGGAGTGGCAGGGTCGAGCAGTACTTC.

This clonotype was picked up a small number of times. The chain joins TRBV7-6 to TRBJ2-3; 15 bases fit TRBD2. The V segment lost 1 base and the J segment 5 bases; nucleotides outside the gene matches: 7. Germline V gives CDR1 SGHVS, CDR2 FNYEAQ. The CDR3 extends over 18 amino acids. The CDR3 protein is CASSLGQPGLAGGDTQYF. The CDR3 DNA reads as TGTGCCAGCAGCTTAGGCCAGCCGGGACTAGCGGGAGGAGATACGCAGTATTTT.

The CDR3 sequence is CASSFGLYEQYF. In nucleotides, the CDR3 is TGTGCCAGCAGTTTTGGCCTCTACGAGCAGTACTTC. The chain uses TRBV28 and TRBJ2-1, with unresolved D. The DNA matches TRBJ2-7 better at its end, which makes the J call doubtful. The CDR3 sequence is 12 residues long. Per the germline V gene, CDR1 is MDHEN and CDR2 is SYDVKM.

This clonotype was detected only once. The chain combines TRBV19 with TRBJ2-7; a weak D match, TRBD1 (6 bases). Trimming took off 2 bases at V and 2 bases at J, with 13 bases between the two ends. The CDR3 sequence is 15 residues long. The V gene's germline CDR1 is LNHDA and CDR2 SQIVND (reference sequence). In DNA, the CDR3 is TGTGCCAGTAGTATATCGGCCACAGGGCCCTACGAGCAGTACTTC. Amino acid sequence: CASSISATGPYEQYF. Supplemented by reference TRBV19 and TRBJ2-7, the full variable domain reads DGGITQSPKYLFRKEGQNVTLSCEQNLNHDAMYWYRQDPGQGLRLIYYSQIVNDFQKGDIAEGYSVSREKKESFPLTVTSAQKNPTAFYLCASSISATGPYEQYFGPGTRLTVT.

The chain has TRBV7-3 and TRBJ2-1; 9 bases line up with TRBD2. V dropped 5 bases and J dropped 7; count of bases not matched to a gene: 15. This CDR3 comprises 17 residues. Per germline, CDR1 SGHTA and CDR2 FQGTGA. The CDR3 sequence is CASSATSGGRALNEQFF. CDR3 bases: TGTGCCAGCAGCGCGACGTCTGGCGGGAGGGCCTTAAATGAGCAGTTCTTC.

The chain is built from TRBV28 and TRBJ2-7; tentative D call: TRBD2 (6 bases). The CDR3 runs to 15 residues. Deletions cut 1 base from V and 4 bases from J, with 14 bases between. Germline CDR1 reads MDHEN; CDR2 reads SYDVKM. CDR3 in DNA: TGTGCCAGCAGTTTATTCGATAGCGGAGCGTACGAGCAGTACTTC. This translates into CASSLFDSGAYEQYF.

The V gene is TRBV7-2, the J gene TRBJ2-1; possibly TRBD1 for D (5 bases). Germline-derived CDR1 and CDR2 are SGHTA and FQGNSA. Trimming shortened V by 1 base and J by 4 bases, and 11 bases separated the two germline ends. This CDR3 region has 15 residues. The CDR3 DNA follows: TGTGCCAGCAGCTTAGGGGCAGGGCAGTACAATGAGCAGTTCTTC. It translates to CASSLGAGQYNEQFF.

The chain couples TRBV6-1 to TRBJ2-7, with D tentatively TRBD1 (5 bases). The CDR3 is 10 residues long. Germline V gene lookup returns CDR1 MNHNS and CDR2 SASEGT. The CDR3 region is CAAGNYEQYF. The CDR3 coding sequence is TGTGCAGCAGGGAACTACGAGCAGTACTTC.

The CDR3 protein is CASSFGLAGKEQYF. The DNA of the CDR3 is TGTGCCAGCAGTTTCGGACTAGCGGGGAAGGAGCAGTACTTC. The chain joins TRBV2 to TRBJ2-7, with 12 bases lining up with TRBD2. The ends lost 5 bases at V and 7 bases at J; junction bases unmatched: 6. CDR1 and CDR2 (germline): SNHLY, FYNNEI. The CDR3 length is 14 residues.

This rearrangement joins TRBV20-1 to TRBJ2-5; no clear D gene. V lost 5 bases to trimming and J lost 5 bases, with 18 bases between them. CDR3 length: 14 amino acids. CDR1 DFQATT and CDR2 SNEGSKA come from the germline V gene (reference sequence). The CDR3 region has the DNA TGCAGTGCTCCTCGGATTAGGGTTGGGGAGACCCAGTACTTC. Encoded protein: CSAPRIRVGETQYF.

This clonotype is large (0.1 to 1%) within its sample. The chain recombines TRBV7-2 with TRBJ2-7; D is uncertain. Germline CDR1 is SGHTA and CDR2 is FQGNSA. The CDR3 is 14 amino acids. Trimming pared 1 base from V and 2 bases from J, leaving 9 bases between. The CDR3 sequence is CASSLGGPAYEQYF. The CDR3 DNA is TGTGCCAGCAGCTTAGGAGGTCCAGCCTACGAGCAGTACTTC.

This clonotype was detected only once. The chain carries TRBV12-3 or TRBV12-4 and TRBJ1-2, with 8 bases lining up with TRBD1. The V and J ends lost 5 bases and 4 bases, in that order; junction bases with no gene match: 3. This CDR3 is built from 13 residues. The CDR3 loop is CASSKDRVYGYTF. The CDR3 bases are TGTGCCAGCAGTAAGGACAGGGTCTATGGCTACACCTTC.